This TCR beta chain was sequenced in a study of regulatory T cells in long-lasting Graves disease. Notes on the study in general: It was peripheral blood alone, not thyroid tissue, that was studied. With persistent disease, TRBV28, TRBJ1-2 and TRBJ2-5 were the favored segments. Patients whose Graves' disease persisted exhibited lower TCR diversity than those newly diagnosed.

This clonotype has a count of ten or more. The antigen is undetermined. This CDR3 has 13 residues. CDR1 is MDHEN, CDR2 SYDVKM, per germline. The ends were cut back, 6 bases at V and 3 bases at J, with 12 bases in the middle. The time point here: persistent/refractory GD, antithyroid drugs over 5 years with positive TRAb. The TCR library was made from RNA that had been extracted from PBMCs in TRIzol. Tubes containing EDTA received around 9.9 milliliters of drawn peripheral blood. Arm-PCR of CDR3 regions and iRepertoire HTBI primers were the basis on which TCR beta libraries were built. TCRdb reprocessed the multiplex PCR reads with MiXCR, giving one entry per CDR3 protein. This sample carries about 290,000 distinct CDR3 sequences, 20% to 25% of them seen once, and the ten largest clones take around 50%.

Source: peripheral blood mononuclear cells (PBMCs), taken when the disease was refractory, from a patient treated with antithyroid drugs. The V gene is TRBV28, the J gene TRBJ2-7; perhaps TRBD1 as D (5 bases). The sequence was obtained from a female donor with Graves disease. The CDR3 nucleotides read TGTGCCAGCAGAAAAGGACACAACTACGAGCAGTACTTC. Protein: CASRKGHNYEQYF.